The present entry profiles one T cell receptor beta chain with its context. Its cognate antigen is unknown. Researchers report immunoSEQ v3.0 was run at survey level. Repertoires were generated with immunoSEQ multiplex PCR, while TCRdb's copy carries only in-frame clones and drops some. The sample yields about 35,000 clones, approximately 75% seen once. The data are from a study of long-term antiretroviral therapy in people with HIV. Study overall: Sampling started about a decade before the 2015 immediate-ART recommendation. General study findings and limits: Blood draws took place between 2004 and 2017 and possibly involved older ART regimens. Clonotypes expanded prior to ART showed repertoire dominance at all sampled time points. After ART, diversity increased yet remained lower than transplant donor controls.

Trimming at V came to 0 bases and at J to 5 bases, leaving 6 bases not matched to a gene. The CDR3 has 15 residues. CDR1 is SGHTA and CDR2 is FQGNSA in the germline V gene. This TCR came from a man aged 45-65 years with HIV. The J gene is TRBJ2-5, the V gene TRBV7-2; 7 bases agree with TRBD2. This specimen consisted of unsorted PBMCs, obtained 3 years after starting antiretroviral therapy. The CDR3 sequence: CASSLALRGRETQYF. CDR3 coding DNA: TGTGCCAGCAGCTTAGCTTTGCGGGGGAGGGAGACCCAGTACTTC.